The following is a T cell receptor (beta chain) sequence with its context. This specimen belongs to a study of cytomegalovirus exposure and HLA in healthy donors. It was with 60 Vbeta and 13 Jbeta primers that the PCR ran. TCRdb keeps only in-frame clones here, not all; method: immunoSEQ multiplex PCR. The data hold more than 130,000 clones, with less than 85% observed a single time. These donors counted as nominally healthy when sampled, but unrecorded immune exposures were likely. The length of the CDR3 is 17 residues. Germline-derived CDR1 and CDR2 are SGHVS and FNYEAQ. With 7 bases clipped from V and 1 base from J, the junction kept 13 bases outside the gene matches.

The chain links TRBV7-6 to TRBJ2-3, with TRBD2 matching over 8 bases. The material sequenced was PBMCs. This clonotype was sampled from a man between 40 and 49 years old in good health and CMV-seropositive. The CDR3: CASTPAPGGVGTDTQYF. DNA for the CDR3: TGTGCCAGCACCCCAGCACCGGGGGGGGTTGGCACAGATACGCAGTATTTT.